The 12 T cell receptor beta chains reported below all come from one sample, sequenced in a study of PD-L1 blockade in urothelial cancer. TCRdb's table, derived via immunoSEQ multiplex PCR, lists solely in-frame clones and lacks some. The table has about 30,000 clones, roughly nine tenths seen once. As to time point: peripheral blood 6 weeks after treatment start. The sample consisted of PBMCs, taken around atezolizumab (anti-PD-L1) treatment. These receptors all stem from a man older than 75 with urothelial cancer.

This sequence joins TRBV5-1 and TRBJ2-5; the match to TRBD2 covers 11 bases. V lost 4 bases, J lost 2 bases, and 4 bases stayed unmatched. CDR1 is SGHRS, CDR2 YFSETQ, per germline. The CDR3 has 15 amino acids. The CDR3 loop is CASSPRTSGQETQYF. The DNA of the CDR3 is TGCGCCAGCAGCCCGAGGACTAGCGGGCAAGAGACCCAGTACTTC.

The chain employs TRBV6-1 and TRBJ1-2, with a weak D call TRBD1 (5 bases). The CDR3 length is 14 residues. The V end lost 0 bases, the J end lost 4 bases, and 9 bases lay between the germline ends. The germline V gene encodes CDR1 MNHNS and CDR2 SASEGT. CDR3 coding DNA: TGTGCCAGCAGTGAAGCGCCAGGGATCTATGGCTACACCTTC. It yields the protein CASSEAPGIYGYTF.

The V gene is TRBV27, the J gene TRBJ1-2; 8 nucleotides agree with TRBD1. This CDR3 is built from 13 residues. The V gene's germline CDR1 is MNHEY and CDR2 SMNVEV (reference sequence). V trimming: 6 bases; J trimming: 7 bases; junction bases outside the gene matches: 7. DNA of the CDR3: TGTGCCAGCAGGGCCGACAGGGGCGGTGGCTACACCTTC. Protein product: CASRADRGGGYTF.

The gene calls are TRBV20-1 and TRBJ2-7; the match to TRBD2 covers 7 bases. J lost 11 bases, V lost 5 bases, and 9 bases had no gene match. The CDR3 sequence is 11 residues long. CDR1 DFQATT and CDR2 SNEGSKA come from the germline V gene (reference sequence). CDR3 protein: CSAAPREEEYF. CDR3 coding DNA: TGCAGTGCTGCCCCACGGGAGGAAGAGTACTTC.

V gene TRBV5-4 combines with J gene TRBJ2-7; TRBD1 is a possible D gene (6 bases). The CDR3 totals 15 residues. Germline V CDR1 and CDR2: SGHNT, YYREEE (reference sequence). V was clipped by 0 bases and J by 2 bases, with 12 bases between them. CDR3 sequence: CASSLGQGPTYEQYF. DNA of the CDR3: TGTGCCAGCAGCTTGGGGCAGGGGCCAACCTACGAGCAGTACTTC.

The V call is TRBV27, the J call TRBJ2-1; 9 bases match TRBD2. Germline assignment: CDR1 MNHEY and CDR2 SMNVEV (reference sequence). The CDR3 length is 15 residues. The V gene end was trimmed by 10 bases and the J gene end by 6 bases; junction bases not matched to a gene: 13. The CDR3 nucleotides are TGTGCCACCCCCACGCGGGAGGGGGCGAGCAATGAGCAGTTCTTC. Translated, it gives CATPTREGASNEQFF.

The chain couples TRBV5-1 to TRBJ1-3, with 10 bases aligning to TRBD1. Germline V CDR1 and CDR2: SGHRS, YFSETQ. Germline trimming cut 3 bases from V and 0 bases from J; bases unmatched to any gene: 3. The CDR3 loop spans 16 amino acids. CDR3 coding DNA: TGCGCCAGCAGCTCGACAGGGGGCGCCTCTGGAAACACCATATATTTT. Its translation: CASSSTGGASGNTIYF. The full variable domain, in which reference TRBV5-1 and TRBJ1-3 provide the parts outside the CDR3, is KAGVTQTPRYLIKTRGQQVTLSCSPISGHRSVSWYQQTPGQGLQFLFEYFSETQRNKGNFPGRFSGRQFSNSRSEMNVSTLELGDSALYLCASSSTGGASGNTIYFGEGSWLTVV.

The CDR3, as DNA: TGTGCCAGTAGTTCCCAGGGGGGCGGGGAGCTGTTTTTT. It specifies CASSSQGGGELFF. This chain links TRBV19 with TRBJ2-2; D possibly corresponds to TRBD1 (7 bases). Per the germline V gene, CDR1 is LNHDA and CDR2 is SQIVND (reference sequence). Trimming stripped 5 bases from V and 7 bases from J, with 11 bases between. The CDR3 runs to 13 residues.

The chain has TRBV6-6 and TRBJ2-3; 14 nucleotides agree with TRBD2. In germline, CDR1 is MNHNY, CDR2 SVGAGI (reference sequence). After removal of 6 bases from V and 5 bases from J, the junction contained 7 bases not matched to a gene. The CDR3 contains 16 residues. The CDR3 here is CASSGTSGSGVDTQYF. CDR3 coding DNA: TGTGCCAGCAGCGGGACTAGCGGGAGCGGGGTAGATACGCAGTATTTT.

This sequence joins TRBV28 and TRBJ2-7; possible D gene TRBD2, 5 bases. V was clipped by 6 bases and J by 3 bases, with 9 bases between them. The CDR3 contains 12 residues. Germline lookup yields CDR1 MDHEN and CDR2 SYDVKM. The CDR3 nucleotides read TGTGCCAGCAGCCCCGGGATCTACGAGCAGTACTTC. Residues: CASSPGIYEQYF. The whole variable domain, filled in from reference TRBV28 and TRBJ2-7, reads DVKVTQSSRYLVKRTGEKVFLECVQDMDHENMFWYRQDPGLGLRLIYFSYDVKMKEKGDIPEGYSVSREKKERFSLILESASTNQTSMYLCASSPGIYEQYFGPGTRLTVT.

The chain joins TRBV6-6 to TRBJ2-5, with 8 bases identical to TRBD2. The germline CDR1 and CDR2 sequences are MNHNY and SVGAGI (reference sequence). The CDR3 has 13 amino acids. V shed 11 bases and J 3 bases; nucleotides not matched to a gene: 8. The CDR3 reads CASDPGGEETQYF. The DNA for the CDR3 is TGTGCCTCAGACCCGGGGGGGGAAGAGACCCAGTACTTC.

The CDR3 sequence is CASRGHNQPQHF. The DNA for the CDR3 is TGTGCCAGCAGGGGACACAATCAGCCCCAGCATTTT. V and J are TRBV21-1 and TRBJ1-5; the tabulated D call, TRBD1, remains unverified against the DNA. TRBV21-1 is annotated as a pseudogene. The CDR3 consists of 12 residues.